This entry describes one T cell receptor beta chain. The V gene end was trimmed by 1 base and the J gene end by 2 bases; junction bases not matched to a gene: 3. The CDR3 totals 15 residues. Looked up from germline, CDR1 is SGHAT and CDR2 is FQNNGV. The sample originates from a study of OX40 agonist ivuxolimab in advanced cancers. Background on the study: Patients in dose escalation had liver, melanoma, kidney or head and neck cancers. A partial response was reached by three patients: one with hepatocellular carcinoma and two with cutaneous melanoma.

Blood samples were obtained at baseline, cycle 4 day 1, and cycle 7 day 1. Libraries were prepared by immunoSEQ multiplex PCR; TCRdb keeps only in-frame clonotypes and omits some of them. The sample holds tens of thousands of clones; 65% to 75% are singletons and the top ten take around 18%. Sequences were derived from CD4+ or CD8+ T cells sorted from blood, sampled in a trial of the OX40 agonist ivuxolimab. The origin of this receptor is an adult with an advanced solid tumor such as melanoma, head and neck, liver or kidney cancer. The V gene is TRBV11-2, the J gene TRBJ2-3; 7 bases map to TRBD2. The CDR3 sequence is CASSLASGYTDTQYF. The DNA for the CDR3 is TGTGCCAGCAGCTTAGCTAGCGGATACACAGATACGCAGTATTTT.